These 30 T cell receptor beta chains came from one sample sequenced in a study of cytomegalovirus exposure and HLA in healthy donors. Clones were read by immunoSEQ multiplex PCR, and TCRdb kept only the in-frame ones, dropping some. Among 130,000 to 150,000 clones, 75% to 90% were seen once, and the ten largest hold over 8.5%. Sequences were obtained from PBMCs. The receptors were gathered from a woman aged 18-29 years in good health and CMV-seropositive.

The chain links TRBV6-6 to TRBJ1-2; weak D call: TRBD1 (5 bases). Germline V gene data show CDR1 as MNHNY and CDR2 as SVGAGI (reference sequence). The ends were cut back, 2 bases at V and 4 bases at J, with 17 bases in the middle. This CDR3 is 16 amino acids long. The CDR3 sequence is CASSYPEDGAAYGYTF. The DNA for the CDR3 is TGTGCCAGCAGTTACCCCGAAGATGGGGCAGCCTATGGCTACACCTTC.

The rearrangement uses TRBV7-9 and TRBJ2-3; a weak D match, TRBD2 (5 bases). Germline CDR1 is SEHNR and CDR2 is FQNEAQ (reference sequence). V dropped 5 bases and J dropped 5 bases, with 20 bases sitting between them. This CDR3 is built from 16 residues. CDR3 in DNA: TGTGCCAGCAGCCCGCCGGCTAGCTCACCGATAGATACGCAGTATTTT. Translating gives CASSPPASSPIDTQYF.

The chain links TRBV7-2 to TRBJ1-1; D remains ambiguous. V was pared by 1 base and J by 1 base, with 10 bases between. Germline V gene sequence: CDR1 SGHTA, CDR2 FQGNSA. The length of the CDR3 is 15 residues. CDR3 amino acids: CASSLVLGANTEAFF. CDR3 DNA sequence: TGTGCCAGCAGCTTAGTACTGGGAGCGAACACTGAAGCTTTCTTT. Based on the CDR3 plus reference TRBV7-2 and TRBJ1-1, the full variable domain is GAGVSQSPSNKVTEKGKDVELRCDPISGHTALYWYRQSLGQGLEFLIYFQGNSAPDKSGLPSDRFSAERTGGSVSTLTIQRTQQEDSAVYLCASSLVLGANTEAFFGQGTRLTVV.

The chain has TRBV6-1 and TRBJ2-3; maybe TRBD1 (5 bases). This CDR3 contains 14 residues. Germline lookup yields CDR1 MNHNS and CDR2 SASEGT. V lost 1 base, J lost 6 bases, and 11 bases lay in between. CDR3 amino acids: CASSEVGRDDTQYF. For the CDR3, the DNA is TGTGCCAGCAGTGAAGTGGGCAGGGATGATACGCAGTATTTT.

The chain uses TRBV7-3 and TRBJ2-3; 10 bases are a match to TRBD2. CDR1 is SGHTA and CDR2 is FQGTGA in the germline V gene. The CDR3 runs 15 residues. The J segment lost 5 bases and the V segment lost 5 bases, leaving 7 bases of the junction unmatched. CDR3 nucleotides: TGTGCCAGCAGCCCCAGCGGGGGGGCCGGAGATACGCAGTATTTT. Translated: CASSPSGGAGDTQYF.

V is TRBV7-9 and J is TRBJ2-7, with 9 positions matching TRBD1. From germline, CDR1 is SEHNR and CDR2 FQNEAQ (reference sequence). Losses at the gene ends were 7 bases for V and 5 bases for J; bases not matched to a gene: 9. This CDR3 is built from 14 residues. The CDR3 protein is CASTLGQGWNEQYF. Written as DNA, the CDR3 is TGTGCCAGCACTCTGGGACAGGGCTGGAACGAGCAGTACTTC.

This rearrangement joins TRBV5-6 to TRBJ1-6; D is unclear. V was clipped by 3 bases and J by 7 bases, with 17 bases between them. The CDR3 covers 16 residues. Germline V lookup: CDR1 SGHDT, CDR2 YYEEEE. CDR3 sequence (DNA): TGTGCCAGCAGCTGGGCTGGGGAGAGAGAGAATTCACCCCTCCACTTT. Residues: CASSWAGERENSPLHF.

V and J are TRBV19 and TRBJ1-6; 9 bases map to TRBD1. Germline CDR1 and CDR2: LNHDA and SQIVND (reference sequence). The V segment lost 4 bases and the J segment 6 bases; nucleotides outside the gene matches: 4. CDR3 length equals 15 residues. The CDR3 region has the DNA TGTGCCAGTAGTACGGTGGACAGGGGTAATTCACCCCTCCACTTT. It translates to CASSTVDRGNSPLHF.

A word on this clone: The CDR3 carries no conserved terminal phenylalanine or tryptophan, so it likely arises from a read error. The DNA is left out, because the CDR3 cannot be placed on it with certainty; the CDR3 is given as TCRdb lists it. The V call is TRBV4-2, the J call TRBJ1-2; the table's D gene call, TRBD1, was not cross checked with the DNA. CDR1 LGHNA and CDR2 YNFKEQ come from the germline V gene. The CDR3 spans 14 residues, counting both ends. CDR3 loop: CASSQVTGQGRGRS.

V and J are TRBV28 and TRBJ2-7, with TRBD2 identical over 8 bases. CDR1 is MDHEN and CDR2 is SYDVKM in the germline V gene. This CDR3 is 15 amino acids long. After removal of 3 bases from V and 0 bases from J, the junction contained 4 bases not matched to a gene. For the CDR3, the DNA is TGTGCCAGCAGTTTTCGGGGGGGCCTCTCCTACGAGCAGTACTTC. The encoded protein is CASSFRGGLSYEQYF.

The gene calls are TRBV14 and TRBJ2-3; tentative D call: TRBD1 (5 bases). V was pared by 4 bases and J by 6 bases, with 11 bases between. Germline loops: CDR1 SGHDN, CDR2 FVKESK. This CDR3 has 13 amino acids. The CDR3: CASSPFAGDTQYF. CDR3 bases: TGTGCCAGCAGCCCTTTTGCAGGGGATACGCAGTATTTT. Looking up the rest from reference TRBV14 and TRBJ2-3 gives the full variable domain: EAGVTQFPSHSVIEKGQTVTLRCDPISGHDNLYWYRRVMGKEIKFLLHFVKESKQDESGMPNNRFLAERTGGTYSTLKVQPAELEDSGVYFCASSPFAGDTQYFGPGTRLTVL.

The V gene is TRBV11-2, the J gene TRBJ1-1; 9 positions agree with TRBD1. CDR3 size: 16 residues. Germline loops: CDR1 SGHAT, CDR2 FQNNGV. The V and J ends lost 4 bases and 0 bases, in that order; junction bases with no gene match: 6. CDR3 DNA: TGTGCCAGCAGCTCCGGACAGGGGCGCATGAACACTGAAGCTTTCTTT. Translation gives CASSSGQGRMNTEAFF.

The chain uses TRBV28 and TRBJ1-2, with D perhaps matching TRBD1 (6 bases). This CDR3 has 13 residues. The germline V gene has CDR1 MDHEN and CDR2 SYDVKM. V lost 6 bases, J lost 7 bases, and 15 bases lay in between. CDR3 in amino acids: CASRLAGASGYTF. The CDR3 DNA reads as TGTGCCAGCAGGCTAGCAGGGGCAAGTGGCTACACCTTC.

This chain connects TRBV4-3 to TRBJ2-7; possibly TRBD1 for D (6 bases). V lost 3 bases to trimming and J lost 3 bases, with 12 bases between them. The germline V gene encodes CDR1 LGHNA and CDR2 YSLEER. CDR3 size: 14 residues. CDR3 in DNA: TGCGCCAGCAGCCAGGTACTCAGGGGCTACGAGCAGTACTTC. Encoded protein: CASSQVLRGYEQYF.

The rearrangement links TRBV4-3 to TRBJ2-7, with TRBD1 identical over 7 bases. Per the germline V gene, CDR1 is LGHNA and CDR2 is YSLEER. With 3 bases clipped from V and 5 bases from J, the junction kept 4 bases outside the gene matches. This CDR3 has 13 residues. CDR3: CASSHSGTDEQYF. In nucleotides, the CDR3 is TGCGCCAGCAGCCACTCCGGGACAGACGAGCAGTACTTC.

This chain uses TRBV2 with TRBJ2-2; 13 bases are a match to TRBD2. The CDR3 length is 17 residues. Per the germline V gene, CDR1 is SNHLY and CDR2 is FYNNEI. The J segment lost 0 bases and the V segment lost 6 bases, leaving 4 bases of the junction unmatched. CDR3 sequence: CASRRTSGSANTGELFF. The CDR3 DNA sequence: TGTGCCAGCAGGCGGACTAGCGGGAGCGCGAACACCGGGGAGCTGTTTTTT.

The chain couples TRBV5-1 to TRBJ1-2, with 10 bases identical to TRBD1. V lost 4 bases and J lost 0; bases outside the gene matches: 9. The CDR3 has 17 residues. Germline CDR1 SGHRS, CDR2 YFSETQ. CDR3 protein: CASSLLTGGRANYGYTF. The CDR3 bases are TGCGCCAGCAGCCTTCTGACAGGGGGCCGAGCTAACTATGGCTACACCTTC.

This chain links TRBV6-5 with TRBJ1-1; D is ambiguous. Germline values: CDR1 MNHEY, CDR2 SVGAGI. The CDR3 length is 14 residues. V was cut by 6 bases and J by 8 bases, with 19 bases left in between. The CDR3 sequence is CASSHHGSFGEAFF. CDR3 nucleotide sequence: TGTGCCAGCAGCCACCACGGGTCTTTCGGAGAAGCTTTCTTT.

This clone showed up just once. The rearrangement links TRBV10-3 to TRBJ2-3, with 9 bases matching TRBD1. CDR3 length: 13 amino acids. Germline V lookup: CDR1 ENHRY, CDR2 SYGVKD. Losses at the gene ends were 10 bases for V and 0 bases for J; bases not matched to a gene: 2. The CDR3 sequence: CATGQGSTDTQYF. CDR3 bases: TGTGCCACCGGACAGGGGAGCACAGATACGCAGTATTTT.

The chain combines TRBV18 with TRBJ1-2, with D perhaps matching TRBD1 (5 bases). With 9 bases removed from V and 0 bases from J, the gap between germline ends came to 8 bases. The V gene's germline CDR1 is KGHSH and CDR2 LQKENI. The CDR3 runs 12 residues. As DNA, the CDR3 is TGTGCCAGTCAGGGATCTAACTATGGCTACACCTTC. This codes for CASQGSNYGYTF. The entire variable domain, with the rest obtained from reference TRBV18 and TRBJ1-2, is as follows: NAGVMQNPRHLVRRRGQEARLRCSPMKGHSHVYWYRQLPEEGLKFMVYLQKENIIDESGMPKERFSAEFPKEGPSILRIQQVVRGDSAAYFCASQGSNYGYTFGSGTRLTVV.

The chain uses TRBV14 and TRBJ1-2; 7 nucleotides align to TRBD1. V lost 3 bases to trimming and J lost 0 bases; unmatched junction nucleotides: 4. CDR1 is SGHDN and CDR2 is FVKESK in the germline V gene. The CDR3 extends over 15 amino acids. CDR3 sequence: CASSHVGTANYGYTF. As DNA, the CDR3 is TGTGCCAGCAGCCATGTTGGGACAGCTAACTATGGCTACACCTTC.

CDR3 region: CASSLEDRVYYEQYF. CDR3 bases: TGCGCCAGCAGCTTAGAGGACAGGGTATACTACGAGCAGTACTTC. The chain is built from TRBV5-1 and TRBJ2-7, with TRBD1 matching 8 bases. Germline trimming cut 2 bases from V and 3 bases from J; bases unmatched to any gene: 7. CDR1 SGHRS and CDR2 YFSETQ come from the germline V gene. This CDR3 region has 15 residues.

Details on this clone: The sample holds other DNA sequences that translate to the same CDR3. The chain uses TRBV7-9 and TRBJ2-7, with 8 bases fitting TRBD1. Germline CDR1 reads SEHNR; CDR2 reads FQNEAQ (reference sequence). The CDR3 consists of 12 residues. The trim removed 9 bases at V and 2 bases at J, leaving 3 bases unmatched. CDR3 bases: TGTGCCAGTGGGACAGGCGCCTACGAGCAGTACTTC. Amino acids: CASGTGAYEQYF. The whole variable domain, remainder taken from reference TRBV7-9 and TRBJ2-7, is DTGVSQNPRHKITKRGQNVTFRCDPISEHNRLYWYRQTLGQGPEFLTYFQNEAQLEKSRLLSDRFSAERPKGSFSTLEIQRTEQGDSAMYLCASGTGAYEQYFGPGTRLTVT.

On this clone itself: A junction end diverges from the germline sequence, so it may reflect a read error. The chain combines TRBV6-5 with TRBJ2-7, with 9 bases lining up with TRBD1. This CDR3 contains 13 residues. Germline values: CDR1 MNHEY, CDR2 SVGAGI. CDR3 nucleotide sequence: TGTGCCAGCAGTTTAACTTTACAGGGGGCGCAGGCCTTC. It codes for CASSLTLQGAQAF.

V is TRBV29-1 and J is TRBJ1-4; weak D call: TRBD1 (5 bases). V lost 7 bases to trimming and J lost 8 bases, with 11 bases between them. The CDR3 runs to 11 residues. The germline V gene encodes CDR1 SQVTM and CDR2 ANQGSEA. The CDR3, as DNA: TGCAGCGGGAGACAGACCGAAAAACTGTTTTTT. This translates into CSGRQTEKLFF. Based on the CDR3 plus reference TRBV29-1 and TRBJ1-4, the full variable domain is SAVISQKPSRDICQRGTSLTIQCQVDSQVTMMFWYRQQPGQSLTLIATANQGSEATYESGFVIDKFPISRPNLTFSTLTVSNMSPEDSSIYLCSGRQTEKLFFGSGTQLSVL.

J is TRBJ1-1 and V is TRBV6-5; no definite D call. The CDR3 runs to 15 residues. V lost 2 bases to trimming and J lost 4 bases, with 14 bases between them. Per the germline V gene, CDR1 is MNHEY and CDR2 is SVGAGI. The CDR3 DNA sequence: TGTGCCAGCAGTTACCATGGCCCGATAAGCACTGAAGCTTTCTTT. It is translated as CASSYHGPISTEAFF.

This chain connects TRBV7-9 to TRBJ2-7; TRBD2 is a possible D gene (7 bases). Germline V gives CDR1 SEHNR, CDR2 FQNEAQ (reference sequence). V was shortened by 5 bases and J by 5 bases, with 22 bases between the two germline ends. The CDR3 has 16 amino acids. The CDR3 bases are TGTGCCAGCAGCCAGCCGCCGGGGCGGGGGCGGGACGAGCAGTACTTC. Amino acid sequence: CASSQPPGRGRDEQYF.

The rearrangement joins TRBV6-1 to TRBJ2-5; 10 nucleotides match TRBD1. The CDR3 runs to 15 residues. J gave up 4 bases and V 4 bases, and 6 bases lay outside the gene matches. Germline loops: CDR1 MNHNS, CDR2 SASEGT. DNA for the CDR3: TGTGCCAGCAGTGCCGGGACAGGGGCGGTAGAGACCCAGTACTTC. Its translation is CASSAGTGAVETQYF.

This clone was recorded once. V and J are TRBV7-8 and TRBJ2-1, with 8 bases that match TRBD1. V shed 1 base, J shed 8 bases, and the junction held 10 bases outside the gene matches. The CDR3 has 16 amino acids. The germline gives CDR1 SGHVS, CDR2 FQNEAQ. CDR3 sequence: CASSLEARGLTHEQFF. CDR3 nucleotides: TGTGCCAGCAGCTTAGAGGCCAGGGGGCTTACGCATGAGCAGTTCTTC.

Here the CDR3 DNA reads TGCGCCAGCAGTCCGGCGGGCTCCTATAATTCACCCCTCCACTTT. Translating it yields CASSPAGSYNSPLHF. V gene TRBV5-1 combines with J gene TRBJ1-6; no clear D. Trimming pared 5 bases from V and 0 bases from J, leaving 9 bases between. Germline CDR1 is SGHRS and CDR2 is YFSETQ. This CDR3 has 15 amino acids.